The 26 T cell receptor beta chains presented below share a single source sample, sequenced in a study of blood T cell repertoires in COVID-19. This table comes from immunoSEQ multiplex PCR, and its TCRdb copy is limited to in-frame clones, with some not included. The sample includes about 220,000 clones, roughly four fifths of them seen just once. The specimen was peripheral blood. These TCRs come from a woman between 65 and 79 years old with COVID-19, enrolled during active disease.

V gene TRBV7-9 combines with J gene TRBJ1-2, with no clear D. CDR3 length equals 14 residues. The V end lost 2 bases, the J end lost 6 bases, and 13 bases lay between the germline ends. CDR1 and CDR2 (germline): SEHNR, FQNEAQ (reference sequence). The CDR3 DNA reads TGTGCCAGCAGCTTAATACTTAGTGTTCATGGCTACACCTTC. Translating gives CASSLILSVHGYTF.

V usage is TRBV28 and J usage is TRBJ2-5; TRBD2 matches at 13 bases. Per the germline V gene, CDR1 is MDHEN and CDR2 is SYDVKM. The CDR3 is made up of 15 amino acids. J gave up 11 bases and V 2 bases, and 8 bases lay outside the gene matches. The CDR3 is CASSLGGTSGMYQYF. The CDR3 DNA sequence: TGTGCCAGCAGTTTAGGAGGGACTAGCGGGATGTATCAGTACTTC.

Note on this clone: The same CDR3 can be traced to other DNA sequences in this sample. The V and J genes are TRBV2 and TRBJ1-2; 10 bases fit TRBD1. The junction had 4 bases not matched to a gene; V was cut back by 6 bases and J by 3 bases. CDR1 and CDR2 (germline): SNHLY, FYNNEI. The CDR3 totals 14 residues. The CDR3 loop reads CASSRQGADYGYTF. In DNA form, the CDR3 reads TGTGCCAGCAGCAGACAGGGGGCTGACTATGGCTACACCTTC.

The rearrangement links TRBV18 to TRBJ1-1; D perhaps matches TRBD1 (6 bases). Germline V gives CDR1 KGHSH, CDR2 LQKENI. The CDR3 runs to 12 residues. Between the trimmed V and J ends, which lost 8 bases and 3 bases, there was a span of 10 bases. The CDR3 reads CASNRDDTEAFF. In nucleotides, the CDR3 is TGTGCCAGCAACAGGGACGACACTGAAGCTTTCTTT. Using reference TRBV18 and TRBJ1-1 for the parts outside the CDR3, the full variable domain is NAGVMQNPRHLVRRRGQEARLRCSPMKGHSHVYWYRQLPEEGLKFMVYLQKENIIDESGMPKERFSAEFPKEGPSILRIQQVVRGDSAAYFCASNRDDTEAFFGQGTRLTVV.

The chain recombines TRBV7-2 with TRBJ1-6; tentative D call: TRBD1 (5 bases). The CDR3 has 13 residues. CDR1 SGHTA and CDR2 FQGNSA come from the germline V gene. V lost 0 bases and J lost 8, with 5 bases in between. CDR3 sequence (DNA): TGTGCCAGCAGCTTAGCAGGGGATTCACCCCTCCACTTT. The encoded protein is CASSLAGDSPLHF.

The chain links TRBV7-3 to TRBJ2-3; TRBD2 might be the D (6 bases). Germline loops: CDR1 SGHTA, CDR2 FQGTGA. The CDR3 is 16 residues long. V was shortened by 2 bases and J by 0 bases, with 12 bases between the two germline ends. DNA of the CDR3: TGTGCCAGCAGCTTAGGGACTTTTGCTAGCACAGATACGCAGTATTTT. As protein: CASSLGTFASTDTQYF.

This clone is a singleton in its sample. CDR3 residues: CASSVVPDRASTDTQYF. The CDR3 nucleotides are TGTGCCAGCAGCGTAGTACCCGACAGGGCTAGCACAGATACGCAGTATTTT. J is TRBJ2-3 and V is TRBV9; 7 nucleotides match TRBD1. The germline V gene has CDR1 SGDLS and CDR2 YYNGEE. The CDR3 totals 17 residues. Trimming cost V 0 bases and J 0 bases; bases outside gene matches: 7.

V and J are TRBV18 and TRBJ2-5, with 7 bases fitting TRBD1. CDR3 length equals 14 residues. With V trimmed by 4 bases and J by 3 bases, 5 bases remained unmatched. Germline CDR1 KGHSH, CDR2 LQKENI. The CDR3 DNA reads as TGTGCCAGCTCACTTTCCGGGACAGAAGAGACCCAGTACTTC. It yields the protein CASSLSGTEETQYF.

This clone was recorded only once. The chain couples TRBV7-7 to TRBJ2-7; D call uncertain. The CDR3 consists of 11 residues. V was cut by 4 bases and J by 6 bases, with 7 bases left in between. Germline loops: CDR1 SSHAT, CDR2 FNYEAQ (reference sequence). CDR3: CASSSGREQYF. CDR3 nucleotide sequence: TGTGCCAGCAGCTCCGGTCGCGAGCAGTACTTC.

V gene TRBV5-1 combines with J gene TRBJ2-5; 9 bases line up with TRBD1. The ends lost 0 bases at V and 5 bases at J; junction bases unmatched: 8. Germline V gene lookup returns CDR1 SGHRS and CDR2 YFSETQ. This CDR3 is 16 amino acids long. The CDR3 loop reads CASSLALTGGQETQYF. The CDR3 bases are TGCGCCAGCAGCTTGGCCCTAACAGGGGGCCAGGAGACCCAGTACTTC. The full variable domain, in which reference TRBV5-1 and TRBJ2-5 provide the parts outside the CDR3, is KAGVTQTPRYLIKTRGQQVTLSCSPISGHRSVSWYQQTPGQGLQFLFEYFSETQRNKGNFPGRFSGRQFSNSRSEMNVSTLELGDSALYLCASSLALTGGQETQYFGPGTRLLVL.

CDR3 nucleotide sequence: TGTGCCAGCCTGGGGGGGGCCGATGGGACTGAAGCTTTCTTT. This translates into CASLGGADGTEAFF. The rearrangement uses TRBV19 and TRBJ1-1, with TRBD1 as a possible D gene (6 bases). Germline V gene sequence: CDR1 LNHDA, CDR2 SQIVND (reference sequence). The V and J ends lost 9 bases and 5 bases respectively, with 19 bases between them. CDR3 size: 14 residues. Full variable domain (missing parts from reference TRBV19 and TRBJ1-1): DGGITQSPKYLFRKEGQNVTLSCEQNLNHDAMYWYRQDPGQGLRLIYYSQIVNDFQKGDIAEGYSVSREKKESFPLTVTSAQKNPTAFYLCASLGGADGTEAFFGQGTRLTVV.

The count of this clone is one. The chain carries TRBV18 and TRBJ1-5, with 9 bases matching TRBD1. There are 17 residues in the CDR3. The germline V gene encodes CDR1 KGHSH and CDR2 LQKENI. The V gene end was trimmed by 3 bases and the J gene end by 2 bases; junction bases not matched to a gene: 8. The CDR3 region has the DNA TGTGCCAGCTCACCTGCCCGGACAGGGGCTGGCAATCAGCCCCAGCATTTT. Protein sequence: CASSPARTGAGNQPQHF.

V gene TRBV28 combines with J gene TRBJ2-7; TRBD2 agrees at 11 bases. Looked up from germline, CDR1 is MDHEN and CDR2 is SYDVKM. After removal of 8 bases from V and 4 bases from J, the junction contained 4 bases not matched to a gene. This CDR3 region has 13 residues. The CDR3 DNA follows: TGTGCCAGCTGTAGCGGGAGGGCGTACGAGCAGTACTTC. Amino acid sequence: CASCSGRAYEQYF.

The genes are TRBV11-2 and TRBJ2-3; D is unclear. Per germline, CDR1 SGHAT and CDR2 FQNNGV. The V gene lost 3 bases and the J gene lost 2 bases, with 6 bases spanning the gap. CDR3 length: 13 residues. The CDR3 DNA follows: TGTGCCAGCAGCTTCGACTCCACAGATACGCAGTATTTT. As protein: CASSFDSTDTQYF.

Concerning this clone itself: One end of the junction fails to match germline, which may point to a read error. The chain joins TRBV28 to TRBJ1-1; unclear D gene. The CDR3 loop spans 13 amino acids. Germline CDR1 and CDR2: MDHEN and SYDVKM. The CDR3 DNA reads TGTGCCAGCATTATACACACGAACGCTGAAGCTTTCTTT. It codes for CASIIHTNAEAFF.

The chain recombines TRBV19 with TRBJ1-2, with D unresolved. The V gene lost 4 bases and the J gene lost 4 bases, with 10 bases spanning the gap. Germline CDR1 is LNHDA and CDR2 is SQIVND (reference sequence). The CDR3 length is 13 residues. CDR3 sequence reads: CASSTRVSYGYTF. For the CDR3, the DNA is TGTGCCAGTAGTACTAGAGTTTCCTATGGCTACACCTTC.

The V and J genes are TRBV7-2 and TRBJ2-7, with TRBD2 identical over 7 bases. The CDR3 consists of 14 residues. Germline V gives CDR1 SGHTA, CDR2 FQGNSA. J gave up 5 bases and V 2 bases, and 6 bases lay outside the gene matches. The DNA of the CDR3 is TGTGCCAGCAGCTTACTGGCGGGAGTAGACGAGCAGTACTTC. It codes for CASSLLAGVDEQYF.

CDR3 residues: CASSEAFGTEAFF. The CDR3 region has the DNA TGTGCCAGCAGTGAAGCATTCGGGACTGAAGCTTTCTTT. The chain carries TRBV6-1 and TRBJ1-1; D is ambiguous. Trimming took off 0 bases at V and 5 bases at J, with 7 bases between the two ends. Germline V gene sequence: CDR1 MNHNS, CDR2 SASEGT. This CDR3 region has 13 residues.

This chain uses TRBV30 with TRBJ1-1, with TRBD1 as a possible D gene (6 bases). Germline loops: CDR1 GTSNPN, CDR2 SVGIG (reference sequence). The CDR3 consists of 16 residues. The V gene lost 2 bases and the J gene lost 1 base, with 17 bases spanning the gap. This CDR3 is CAWSLTGFQSNTEAFF. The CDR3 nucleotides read TGTGCCTGGAGTCTCACAGGGTTTCAATCGAACACTGAAGCTTTCTTT. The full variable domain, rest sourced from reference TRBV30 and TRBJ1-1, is SQTIHQWPATLVQPVGSPLSLECTVEGTSNPNLYWYRQAAGRGLQLLFYSVGIGQISSEVPQNLSASRPQDRQFILSSKKLLLSDSGFYLCAWSLTGFQSNTEAFFGQGTRLTVV.

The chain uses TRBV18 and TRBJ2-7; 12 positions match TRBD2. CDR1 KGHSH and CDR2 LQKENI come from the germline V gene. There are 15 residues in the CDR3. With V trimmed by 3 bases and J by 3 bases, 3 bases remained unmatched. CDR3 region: CASSPLAGGGYEQYF. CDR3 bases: TGTGCCAGCTCACCCCTAGCGGGAGGGGGCTACGAGCAGTACTTC.

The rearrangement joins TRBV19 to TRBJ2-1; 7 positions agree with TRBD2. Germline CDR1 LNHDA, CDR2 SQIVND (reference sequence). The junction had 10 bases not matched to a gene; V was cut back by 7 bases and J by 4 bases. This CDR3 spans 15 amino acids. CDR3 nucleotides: TGTGCCAGTACCGGCGACAGCGGGGTATACAATGAGCAGTTCTTC. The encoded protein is CASTGDSGVYNEQFF.

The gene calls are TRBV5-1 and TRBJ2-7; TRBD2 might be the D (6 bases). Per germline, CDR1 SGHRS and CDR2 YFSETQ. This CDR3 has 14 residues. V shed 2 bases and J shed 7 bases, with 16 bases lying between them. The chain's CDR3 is CASSFAGLQGEQYF. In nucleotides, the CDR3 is TGCGCCAGCAGCTTCGCGGGGCTCCAAGGGGAGCAGTACTTC.

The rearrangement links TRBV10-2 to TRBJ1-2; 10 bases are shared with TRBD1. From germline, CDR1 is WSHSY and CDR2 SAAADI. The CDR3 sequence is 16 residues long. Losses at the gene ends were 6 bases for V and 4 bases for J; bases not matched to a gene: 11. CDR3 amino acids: CASSRGGTGEGYGYTF. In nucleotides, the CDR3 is TGCGCCAGCAGCCGGGGCGGGACAGGGGAAGGCTATGGCTACACCTTC.

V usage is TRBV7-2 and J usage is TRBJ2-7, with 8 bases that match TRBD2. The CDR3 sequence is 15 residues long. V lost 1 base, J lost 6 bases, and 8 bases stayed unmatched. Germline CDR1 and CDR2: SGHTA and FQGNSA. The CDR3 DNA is TGTGCCAGCAGCTTAGAGTTTGGTAGCGGGATCGAGCAGTACTTC. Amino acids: CASSLEFGSGIEQYF.

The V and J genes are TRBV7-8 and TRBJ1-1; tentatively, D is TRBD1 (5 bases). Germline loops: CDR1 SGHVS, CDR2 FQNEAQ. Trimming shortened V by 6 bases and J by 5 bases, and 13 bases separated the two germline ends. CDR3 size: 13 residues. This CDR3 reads CASRLFRGTEAFF. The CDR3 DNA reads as TGTGCCAGCAGACTTTTCCGGGGGACTGAAGCTTTCTTT.

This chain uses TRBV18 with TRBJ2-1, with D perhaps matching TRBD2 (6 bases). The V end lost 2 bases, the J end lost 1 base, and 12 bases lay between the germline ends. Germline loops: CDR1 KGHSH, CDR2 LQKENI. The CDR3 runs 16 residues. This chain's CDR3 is CASSPMGGLSYNEQFF. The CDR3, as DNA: TGTGCCAGCTCACCAATGGGAGGCCTGTCCTACAATGAGCAGTTCTTC.